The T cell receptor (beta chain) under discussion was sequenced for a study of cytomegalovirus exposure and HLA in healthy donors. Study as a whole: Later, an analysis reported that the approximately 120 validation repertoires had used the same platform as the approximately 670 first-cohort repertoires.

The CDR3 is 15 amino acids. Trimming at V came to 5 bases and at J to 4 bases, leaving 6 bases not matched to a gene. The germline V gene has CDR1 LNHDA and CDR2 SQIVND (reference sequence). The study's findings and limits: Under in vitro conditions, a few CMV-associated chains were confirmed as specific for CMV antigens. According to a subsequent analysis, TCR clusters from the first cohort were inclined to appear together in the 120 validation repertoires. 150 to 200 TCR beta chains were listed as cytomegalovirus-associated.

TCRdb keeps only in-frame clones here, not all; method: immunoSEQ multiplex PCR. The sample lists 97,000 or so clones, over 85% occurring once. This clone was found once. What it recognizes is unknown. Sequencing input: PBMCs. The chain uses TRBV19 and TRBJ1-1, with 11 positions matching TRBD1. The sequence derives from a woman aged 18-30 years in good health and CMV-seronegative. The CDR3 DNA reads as TGTGCCAGTAGTGCGGGACAGGGGGGGCGCACTGAAGCTTTCTTT. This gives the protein CASSAGQGGRTEAFF.